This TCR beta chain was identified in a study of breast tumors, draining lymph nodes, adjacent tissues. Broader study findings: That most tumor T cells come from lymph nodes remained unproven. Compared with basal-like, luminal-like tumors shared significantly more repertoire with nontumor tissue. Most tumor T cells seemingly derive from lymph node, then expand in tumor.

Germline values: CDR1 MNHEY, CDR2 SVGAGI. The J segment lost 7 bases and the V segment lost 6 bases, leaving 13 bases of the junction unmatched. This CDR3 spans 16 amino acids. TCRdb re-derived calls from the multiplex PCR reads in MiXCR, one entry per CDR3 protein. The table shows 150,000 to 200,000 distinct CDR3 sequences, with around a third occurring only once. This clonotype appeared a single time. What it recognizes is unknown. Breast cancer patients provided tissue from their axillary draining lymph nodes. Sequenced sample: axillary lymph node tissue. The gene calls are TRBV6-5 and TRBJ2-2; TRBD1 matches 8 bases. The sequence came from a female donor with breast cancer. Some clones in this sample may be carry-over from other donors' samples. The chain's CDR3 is CASSRSETGEIGELFF. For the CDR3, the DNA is TGTGCCAGCAGCCGCTCAGAGACAGGGGAAATCGGGGAGCTGTTTTTT.